Below are 20 T cell receptor beta chains sequenced from a single sample in a study of blood T cell repertoires in COVID-19 (TCRdb year 2020). Libraries came from the immunoSEQ multiplex PCR assay. TCRdb took over this immuneACCESS table, retaining in-frame rearrangements with V and J assigned. Such tables are incomplete; in checked studies, under half of the missing clones stem from an unresolved V gene, and the remainder is unexplained. The sample table contains under 300,000 clones; only one count was recorded for 75% to 90% of them. The ten largest clones capture around 3.2% of the sample. The sample taken for sequencing was PBMCs or T cells enriched from blood (not recorded which). These receptors all stem from a woman aged 40 to 50 who had been exposed to COVID-19.

The V gene is TRBV19, the J gene TRBJ1-5; possible D gene TRBD1, 6 bases. Germline CDR1 LNHDA, CDR2 SQIVND (reference sequence). Deletions cut 1 base from V and 2 bases from J, with 12 bases between. This CDR3 is built from 16 residues. This chain's CDR3 is CASSIGQGTGNQPQHF. CDR3 DNA: TGTGCCAGTAGTATAGGGCAGGGGACGGGCAATCAGCCCCAGCATTTT.

The genes are TRBV29-1 and TRBJ2-7; TRBD2 might be the D (7 bases). Germline V gene lookup returns CDR1 SQVTM and CDR2 ANQGSEA. The CDR3 is made up of 14 amino acids. V shed 6 bases and J shed 5 bases, with 20 bases lying between them. Written as DNA, the CDR3 is TGCAGCGTCGTTAGGGGGGGCAGGGGTAACGAGCAGTACTTC. Translating gives CSVVRGGRGNEQYF.

The chain uses TRBV25-1 and TRBJ2-5; 9 bases align to TRBD2. This CDR3 region has 18 residues. Germline CDR1 and CDR2: MGHDK and SYGVNS. The V gene end was trimmed by 4 bases and the J gene end by 0 bases; junction bases not matched to a gene: 12. This CDR3 is CASSGDLESGRNQETQYF. CDR3 nucleotides: TGTGCCAGCAGTGGTGATCTTGAAAGCGGGAGGAACCAAGAGACCCAGTACTTC.

This chain joins TRBV9 and TRBJ1-1; 8 bases align to TRBD1. CDR3 length: 16 amino acids. Losses at the gene ends were 0 bases for V and 1 base for J; bases not matched to a gene: 5. Germline V gives CDR1 SGDLS, CDR2 YYNGEE. The CDR3 here is CASSVEQGGTNTEAFF. The CDR3 DNA follows: TGTGCCAGCAGCGTAGAACAGGGGGGGACGAACACTGAAGCTTTCTTT. The full variable domain, in which reference TRBV9 and TRBJ1-1 provide the parts outside the CDR3, is DSGVTQTPKHLITATGQRVTLRCSPRSGDLSVYWYQQSLDQGLQFLIQYYNGEERAKGNILERFSAQQFPDLHSELNLSSLELGDSALYFCASSVEQGGTNTEAFFGQGTRLTVV.

J is TRBJ1-4 and V is TRBV9, with D possibly matching TRBD1 (6 bases). This CDR3 has 16 residues. The ends were cut back, 3 bases at V and 0 bases at J, with 12 bases in the middle. CDR1 and CDR2 from the germline V gene are SGDLS and YYNGEE. CDR3 amino acids: CASSEGDTSTNEKLFF. The CDR3 DNA sequence: TGTGCCAGCAGCGAGGGGGATACCTCAACTAATGAAAAACTGTTTTTT.

V usage is TRBV7-9 and J usage is TRBJ1-1, with D uncertain. The CDR3 runs to 13 residues. V was clipped by 2 bases and J by 2 bases, with 6 bases between them. Germline CDR1 is SEHNR and CDR2 is FQNEAQ (reference sequence). The CDR3 DNA reads as TGTGCCAGCAGCTTAAACACAAACACTGAAGCTTTCTTT. Protein product: CASSLNTNTEAFF.

This chain uses TRBV7-9 with TRBJ1-2; perhaps TRBD1 as D (6 bases). The V end lost 4 bases, the J end lost 7 bases, and 10 bases lay between the germline ends. Germline values: CDR1 SEHNR, CDR2 FQNEAQ (reference sequence). The length of the CDR3 is 12 residues. CDR3 protein: CASSSGEGGYTF. The CDR3 nucleotides are TGTGCCAGCAGCTCAGGGGAGGGTGGCTACACCTTC. Combining the CDR3 with reference TRBV7-9 and TRBJ1-2 gives the whole variable domain DTGVSQNPRHKITKRGQNVTFRCDPISEHNRLYWYRQTLGQGPEFLTYFQNEAQLEKSRLLSDRFSAERPKGSFSTLEIQRTEQGDSAMYLCASSSGEGGYTFGSGTRLTVV.

Note on this clone: At one end, the junction sequence differs from germline, possibly due to a read error. V gene TRBV5-1 combines with J gene TRBJ1-3; D perhaps matches TRBD1 (6 bases). The CDR3 extends over 15 amino acids. Germline V lookup: CDR1 SGHRS, CDR2 YFSETQ. The CDR3 nucleotides are TGTGCCAGCAGCTTCCGTACAGGGACTGGAAACACCATATATTTT. Its protein is CASSFRTGTGNTIYF.

The chain employs TRBV5-4 and TRBJ1-1; 7 positions agree with TRBD1. Germline loops: CDR1 SGHNT, CDR2 YYREEE (reference sequence). The V segment lost 3 bases and the J segment 5 bases; nucleotides outside the gene matches: 7. This CDR3 contains 14 residues. This CDR3 reads CASSSDRVGTEAFF. Written as DNA, the CDR3 is TGTGCCAGCAGCTCTGACAGGGTAGGGACTGAAGCTTTCTTT.

The chain couples TRBV27 to TRBJ1-2; 7 bases fit TRBD1. CDR3 length: 17 amino acids. V dropped 1 base and J dropped 0; count of bases not matched to a gene: 8. Germline CDR1 MNHEY, CDR2 SMNVEV (reference sequence). The chain's CDR3 is CASSLYGTELANYGYTF. The CDR3 DNA reads TGTGCCAGCAGTTTATACGGGACAGAGTTAGCTAACTATGGCTACACCTTC.

The chain carries TRBV29-1 and TRBJ2-1; D might be TRBD1 (5 bases). The germline V gene has CDR1 SQVTM and CDR2 ANQGSEA. V was cut by 7 bases and J by 6 bases, with 13 bases left in between. The CDR3 is 12 residues long. CDR3 protein: CSAQPRANEQFF. CDR3 coding DNA: TGCAGCGCCCAACCCAGGGCCAATGAGCAGTTCTTC.

This clone is a singleton in its sample. This chain links TRBV6-2 or TRBV6-3 with TRBJ1-1; D unresolved. CDR3 length: 16 residues. The V gene's germline CDR1 is MNHEY and CDR2 SVGEGT. The germline V and J ends were trimmed by 0 bases and 1 base, with 12 bases remaining between them. The CDR3 loop is CASSYSAIVGNTEAFF. CDR3 nucleotides: TGTGCCAGCAGTTACTCCGCGATAGTTGGGAACACTGAAGCTTTCTTT.

The rearrangement joins TRBV27 to TRBJ1-2; D may be TRBD1 (5 bases). V lost 6 bases, J lost 4 bases, and 12 bases lay in between. The CDR3 spans 13 residues. Germline CDR1 and CDR2: MNHEY and SMNVEV (reference sequence). CDR3 region: CASSQTGFYGYTF. The CDR3 DNA follows: TGTGCCAGCAGCCAAACAGGTTTCTATGGCTACACCTTC.

J is TRBJ1-5 and V is TRBV4-1; D perhaps matches TRBD1 (6 bases). Per germline, CDR1 MGHRA and CDR2 YSYEKL. V lost 3 bases and J lost 5, with 11 bases in between. This CDR3 is built from 14 residues. CDR3 nucleotides: TGCGCCAGCAGCCAGGGGGCGCGCGATCAGCCCCAGCATTTT. Its translation: CASSQGARDQPQHF.

This clone came up many times. V gene TRBV3-1 (or the pseudogene TRBV3-2) combines with J gene TRBJ1-3; D gene ambiguous. The V end was cut by 0 bases, the J end by 10 bases, with 10 bases between. The germline gives CDR1 LGHDT, CDR2 YNNKEL (reference sequence). The CDR3 runs to 13 residues. In DNA, the CDR3 is TGTGCCAGCAGCCAAGATCGTAGGAGGACCATATATTTT. Protein sequence: CASSQDRRRTIYF.

This clone has a handful of counts. This chain links TRBV9 with TRBJ2-2; no clear D gene. CDR1 and CDR2 (germline): SGDLS, YYNGEE. V was clipped by 2 bases and J by 8 bases, with 16 bases between them. The CDR3 totals 15 residues. For the CDR3, the DNA is TGTGCCAGCAGCGTCGAGGTCAGAGTAGGAGGGGAGCTGTTTTTT. This codes for CASSVEVRVGGELFF.

Notes on this clone: The germline gene is not matched at one end of the junction; a read error may be the cause. The genes are TRBV6-2 or TRBV6-3 and TRBJ1-1; no reliable D call. The V gene's germline CDR1 is MNHEY and CDR2 SVGEGT. This CDR3 contains 13 residues. The DNA of the CDR3 is TGTGCCAGCAGCTACTTCAGTGCCCTTGAAGCTTTCTTT. Translated: CASSYFSALEAFF.

V gene TRBV21-1 combines with J gene TRBJ1-1; TRBD1 is taken as the D call from the table, unchecked against the DNA. TRBV21-1 is a listed pseudogene. This CDR3 region has 14 residues. DNA for the CDR3: TGTGCCAGCAGCAAACTCAGGGGGAACACTGAAGCTTTCTTT. It translates to CASSKLRGNTEAFF.

This chain connects TRBV3-1 (or the pseudogene TRBV3-2) to TRBJ1-1; D is possibly TRBD1 (5 bases). The CDR3 length is 14 residues. Looked up from germline, CDR1 is LGHDT and CDR2 is YNNKEL (reference sequence). The V end lost 1 base, the J end lost 3 bases, and 9 bases lay between the germline ends. The CDR3 DNA is TGTGCCAGCAGCCAAGCGACAGTTGACACTGAAGCTTTCTTT. Translated, it gives CASSQATVDTEAFF.

The J gene is TRBJ2-7, the V gene TRBV4-3, with 8 positions matching TRBD2. The CDR3 extends over 16 amino acids. Germline lookup yields CDR1 LGHNA and CDR2 YSLEER. The trim removed 4 bases at V and 2 bases at J, leaving 10 bases unmatched. CDR3 in DNA: TGCGCCAGCAGCCCTGCCGGGGGGGTCGGGACCTACGAGCAGTACTTC. This gives the protein CASSPAGGVGTYEQYF.